This TCR beta chain was documented in a study of blood T cell repertoires in COVID-19. Study background: Samples representing acute and convalescent COVID-19 were sourced from the United States, Italy and Spain.

Participant age was about 18 to 89 years, and participants resided in about two dozen US areas. The CDR3 covers 16 residues. Per the germline V gene, CDR1 is SGDLS and CDR2 is YYNGEE. The V end was cut by 1 base, the J end by 2 bases, with 10 bases between. Some clones are missing from TCRdb's copy, which holds only in-frame ones; the method was immunoSEQ multiplex PCR. The sample yields over 350,000 clones, 88% seen once. The chain links TRBV9 to TRBJ1-6, with D perhaps TRBD1 (5 bases). Sequencing was performed on PBMCs or T cells enriched from blood (not recorded which). This sequence originates from a woman aged 18-29 years who had recovered from COVID-19. CDR3 region: CASSVRGSAYNSPLHF. Written as DNA, the CDR3 is TGTGCCAGCAGCGTACGGGGGTCCGCCTATAATTCACCCCTCCACTTT.